This T cell receptor (beta chain) was recorded in a study of response to subunit inactivated influenza vaccine. The CDR3 is made up of 16 amino acids. The germline gives CDR1 DFQATT, CDR2 SNEGSKA (reference sequence). V was clipped by 5 bases and J by 0 bases; unmatched bases: 5. MiXCR, applied by TCRdb to the RT-PCR reads, yields one record per CDR3 protein. The sample lists about 190,000 distinct CDR3 sequences, under 15% occurring once. The sequences come from CD8+ T cells sorted from PBMCs, collected more than 4 days after vaccination. The V call is TRBV20-1, the J call TRBJ2-7, with 15 bases fitting TRBD2. The TCR was taken from a man between 50 and 59 years old who received an inactivated influenza vaccine. The CDR3 protein is CSAPGTSGRFSYEQYF. In nucleotides, the CDR3 is TGCAGTGCTCCCGGGACTAGCGGGAGGTTCTCCTACGAGCAGTACTTC.